These 26 T cell receptor beta chains originate from one sample sequenced in a study of CD8 T cells in Susac syndrome. An amount of RNA that ranged from roughly 0.5 to 1 ug was reverse transcribed with random hexamers. TCRdb re-called the immunoSEQ multiplex PCR reads with MiXCR, one entry per CDR3 protein. The sample yields about 120,000 distinct CDR3 sequences, under 95% seen once. The material sequenced was CD8+ T cells from PBMCs. The receptors were sampled from a human donor in good health.

The chain employs TRBV5-5 and TRBJ2-7, with D possibly being TRBD2 (5 bases). The CDR3 length is 14 residues. CDR1 is SGHKS, CDR2 YYEKEE, per germline (reference sequence). Trimming shortened V by 1 base and J by 2 bases, and 10 bases separated the two germline ends. The CDR3 DNA reads TGTGCCAGCAGCTTGAAAGGAGGCCCCTACGAGCAGTACTTC. Translation gives CASSLKGGPYEQYF.

V usage is TRBV18 and J usage is TRBJ2-7; 8 nucleotides align to TRBD1. CDR1 is KGHSH, CDR2 LQKENI, per germline. The CDR3 runs 16 residues. Trimming took 2 bases from V and 3 from J; bases not matched to a gene: 9. CDR3 loop: CASSPEDRDGYYEQYF. In DNA form, the CDR3 reads TGTGCCAGCTCACCAGAGGACAGGGATGGATACTACGAGCAGTACTTC.

The chain joins TRBV20-1 to TRBJ2-7, with TRBD1 as a possible D gene (5 bases). There are 14 residues in the CDR3. V was pared by 6 bases and J by 0 bases, with 15 bases between. CDR1 and CDR2 from the germline V gene are DFQATT and SNEGSKA (reference sequence). The CDR3 here is CSAVGAGRSYEQYF. Written as DNA, the CDR3 is TGCAGTGCGGTTGGGGCAGGACGCTCCTACGAGCAGTACTTC.

This chain joins TRBV30 and TRBJ2-1, with 9 bases that match TRBD1. Germline lookup yields CDR1 GTSNPN and CDR2 SVGIG (reference sequence). V gave up 2 bases and J gave up 3 bases; unmatched junction bases: 2. This CDR3 is built from 14 residues. CDR3 loop: CAWSRTGVYNEQFF. CDR3 bases: TGTGCCTGGAGTCGGACAGGGGTCTACAATGAGCAGTTCTTC.

This clonotype was observed a single time. The CDR3 protein is CAGMTANYGYTF. The DNA for the CDR3 is TGTGCCGGGATGACAGCTAACTATGGCTACACCTTC. The gene calls are TRBV19 and TRBJ1-2; D is perhaps TRBD1 (5 bases). Trimming removed 11 bases at V and 0 bases at J, with 10 bases between. Germline assignment: CDR1 LNHDA and CDR2 SQIVND (reference sequence). CDR3 length equals 12 residues. The variable domain in full, with the rest retrieved from reference TRBV19 and TRBJ1-2, is DGGITQSPKYLFRKEGQNVTLSCEQNLNHDAMYWYRQDPGQGLRLIYYSQIVNDFQKGDIAEGYSVSREKKESFPLTVTSAQKNPTAFYLCAGMTANYGYTFGSGTRLTVV.

The CDR3 DNA is TGTGCCAGCAGCCGTGACACCGGGGAGCTGTTTTTT. Its protein product is CASSRDTGELFF. The J gene is TRBJ2-2, the V gene TRBV6-5; no firm D call. Trimming took 6 bases from V and 3 from J, leaving 5 bases between them. Germline loops: CDR1 MNHEY, CDR2 SVGAGI. The CDR3 length is 12 residues.

V usage is TRBV13 and J usage is TRBJ1-6; D remains unclear. The ends were cut back, 5 bases at V and 5 bases at J, with 4 bases in the middle. The CDR3 is made up of 12 amino acids. The germline gives CDR1 PRHDT, CDR2 FYEKMQ (reference sequence). DNA of the CDR3: TGTGCCAGCAGCCTCAATAATTCACCCCTCCACTTT. Translation gives CASSLNNSPLHF.

In its sample, this clonotype was seen a few times. V and J are TRBV7-2 and TRBJ1-4; D is uncertain. Trimming took 4 bases from V and 4 from J, leaving 7 bases between them. CDR1 SGHTA and CDR2 FQGNSA come from the germline V gene. The CDR3 has 13 amino acids. The CDR3 sequence is CASSWGFNEKLFF. In nucleotides, the CDR3 is TGTGCCAGCAGCTGGGGATTTAATGAAAAACTGTTTTTT.

The genes are TRBV20-1 and TRBJ2-7; D uncertain. This CDR3 is 13 amino acids long. The ends were cut back, 5 bases at V and 0 bases at J, with 11 bases in the middle. Germline CDR1 DFQATT, CDR2 SNEGSKA (reference sequence). CDR3 amino acids: CSAEDGPSYEQYF. CDR3 bases: TGCAGTGCTGAGGACGGACCCTCCTACGAGCAGTACTTC.

J is TRBJ2-5 and V is TRBV9; 9 bases are a match to TRBD2. The CDR3 totals 15 residues. The V gene's germline CDR1 is SGDLS and CDR2 YYNGEE. With 0 bases clipped from V and 4 bases from J, the junction kept 4 bases outside the gene matches. Here the CDR3 DNA reads TGTGCCAGCAGCGTAGCGGGAGCGGGGGGAGAGACCCAGTACTTC. It encodes CASSVAGAGGETQYF.

This clonotype was seen only once. The chain combines TRBV3-1 with TRBJ2-5; D not resolved. V lost 7 bases and J lost 2, with 5 bases in between. From germline, CDR1 is LGHDT and CDR2 YNNKEL (reference sequence). This CDR3 region has 11 residues. The CDR3 DNA reads as TGTGCCAGCATATTTCAAGAGACCCAGTACTTC. Translation: CASIFQETQYF.

The rearrangement links TRBV6-4 to TRBJ2-5; 8 nucleotides line up with TRBD2. J gave up 3 bases and V 4 bases, and 7 bases lay outside the gene matches. CDR3 size: 15 residues. Germline lookup yields CDR1 MRHNA and CDR2 SNTAGT. In DNA, the CDR3 is TGTGCCAGCAGTGCATCGGGACTAGGGAAAGAGACCCAGTACTTC. Protein sequence: CASSASGLGKETQYF.

The CDR3 region has the DNA TGCGCCAGCAGCCAAGTGTTGGGGGCTTCCGGGGAGCTGTTTTTT. Protein sequence: CASSQVLGASGELFF. V and J are TRBV4-3 and TRBJ2-2, with D possibly TRBD1 on 6 matching bases. CDR1 LGHNA and CDR2 YSLEER come from the germline V gene. Trimming left V 1 base short and J 6 bases short, with 12 bases between. The length of the CDR3 is 15 residues.

The V call is TRBV7-9, the J call TRBJ2-1, with D tentatively TRBD1 (5 bases). The CDR3 is made up of 15 amino acids. The germline V gene encodes CDR1 SEHNR and CDR2 FQNEAQ (reference sequence). Trimming removed 2 bases at V and 3 bases at J, with 11 bases between. CDR3 coding DNA: TGTGCCAGCAGCTTAACAGGCCTCCTCTACAATGAGCAGTTCTTC. Translation gives CASSLTGLLYNEQFF. The variable domain in full, with the rest retrieved from reference TRBV7-9 and TRBJ2-1, is DTGVSQNPRHKITKRGQNVTFRCDPISEHNRLYWYRQTLGQGPEFLTYFQNEAQLEKSRLLSDRFSAERPKGSFSTLEIQRTEQGDSAMYLCASSLTGLLYNEQFFGPGTRLTVL.

This clonotype has just a few counts. The chain joins TRBV7-9 to TRBJ2-5; 7 bases are a match to TRBD1. Per germline, CDR1 SEHNR and CDR2 FQNEAQ (reference sequence). CDR3 length: 19 residues. After removal of 2 bases from V and 2 bases from J, the junction contained 17 bases not matched to a gene. The CDR3 here is CASSLRPIPRLGQQETQYF. The CDR3 coding sequence is TGTGCCAGCAGCTTACGGCCCATACCCAGGTTGGGACAGCAAGAGACCCAGTACTTC.

The chain uses TRBV6-2 or TRBV6-3 and TRBJ2-1; 10 bases match TRBD2. This CDR3 has 15 amino acids. Per the germline V gene, CDR1 is MNHEY and CDR2 is SVGEGT. The J segment lost 6 bases and the V segment lost 2 bases, leaving 4 bases of the junction unmatched. As DNA, the CDR3 is TGTGCCAGCAGTTACGCACTAGCGGGACGCAATGAGCAGTTCTTC. Amino acid sequence: CASSYALAGRNEQFF.

The chain couples TRBV3-1 to TRBJ2-1, with TRBD2 as a possible D gene (7 bases). CDR3 length: 15 amino acids. The germline CDR1 and CDR2 sequences are LGHDT and YNNKEL (reference sequence). V was pared by 1 base and J by 4 bases, with 11 bases between. The CDR3, as DNA: TGTGCCAGCAGCCAAGTCGCGGGGGCTTACAATGAGCAGTTCTTC. Its translation: CASSQVAGAYNEQFF.

J is TRBJ1-1 and V is TRBV25-1; D gene uncertain. The CDR3 contains 14 residues. CDR1 is MGHDK and CDR2 is SYGVNS in the germline V gene. The V gene lost 3 bases and the J gene lost 4 bases, with 12 bases spanning the gap. CDR3 loop: CASSERVKPTEAFF. DNA of the CDR3: TGTGCCAGCAGTGAGAGGGTGAAGCCCACTGAAGCTTTCTTT.

This chain uses TRBV19 with TRBJ2-3; 10 bases are a match to TRBD2. Losses at the gene ends were 5 bases for V and 4 bases for J; bases not matched to a gene: 15. The germline V gene encodes CDR1 LNHDA and CDR2 SQIVND (reference sequence). CDR3 length equals 18 residues. The CDR3 protein is CASSVPLAGVNQADTQYF. Here the CDR3 DNA reads TGTGCCAGTAGTGTCCCCCTAGCGGGAGTAAACCAGGCAGATACGCAGTATTTT. Together with reference TRBV19 and TRBJ2-3, the CDR3 gives the full variable domain: DGGITQSPKYLFRKEGQNVTLSCEQNLNHDAMYWYRQDPGQGLRLIYYSQIVNDFQKGDIAEGYSVSREKKESFPLTVTSAQKNPTAFYLCASSVPLAGVNQADTQYFGPGTRLTVL.

The chain carries TRBV20-1 and TRBJ1-1; unclear D gene. Trimming cost V 5 bases and J 3 bases, with 13 bases left between them. CDR1 is DFQATT and CDR2 is SNEGSKA in the germline V gene (reference sequence). This CDR3 is 13 amino acids long. The DNA for the CDR3 is TGCAGTGCTGACGGAGCCCGGGACACTGAAGCTTTCTTT. Its protein is CSADGARDTEAFF.

The V call is TRBV20-1, the J call TRBJ2-7, with TRBD2 matching over 10 bases. This CDR3 contains 15 residues. Per the germline V gene, CDR1 is DFQATT and CDR2 is SNEGSKA (reference sequence). Unmatched junction bases numbered 12, after V lost 5 bases and J lost 5 bases. The CDR3 region is CSASSTGLARNEQYF. For the CDR3, the DNA is TGCAGTGCTTCCTCAACGGGACTAGCGCGGAACGAGCAGTACTTC.

This sequence joins TRBV29-1 and TRBJ1-1, with D unresolved. The CDR3 contains 10 residues. The germline CDR1 and CDR2 sequences are SQVTM and ANQGSEA. V lost 7 bases to trimming and J lost 7 bases, with 10 bases between them. The CDR3 coding sequence is TGCAGCGGCCTAAATATTGAAGCTTTCTTT. Translation gives CSGLNIEAFF.

The chain joins TRBV29-1 to TRBJ2-1; weak D call: TRBD1 (5 bases). In germline, CDR1 is SQVTM, CDR2 ANQGSEA. V was shortened by 7 bases and J by 4 bases, with 8 bases between the two germline ends. This CDR3 region has 11 residues. The CDR3 reads CSGDSYNEQFF. For the CDR3, the DNA is TGCAGCGGAGACAGTTACAATGAGCAGTTCTTC.

The V and J genes are TRBV20-1 and TRBJ1-6; maybe TRBD1 (5 bases). The germline gives CDR1 DFQATT, CDR2 SNEGSKA (reference sequence). The CDR3 totals 13 residues. V lost 5 bases and J lost 10, with 15 bases in between. CDR3 bases: TGCAGTGCTCGGGACTTTCTCGACTCACCCCTCCACTTT. Protein sequence: CSARDFLDSPLHF.

This chain connects TRBV29-1 to TRBJ1-4, with D hard to call. This CDR3 spans 11 amino acids. The V and J ends lost 4 bases and 8 bases respectively, with 8 bases between them. Germline lookup yields CDR1 SQVTM and CDR2 ANQGSEA. DNA of the CDR3: TGCAGCGTTGCTCTCGTAGAAAAACTGTTTTTT. Protein product: CSVALVEKLFF.

This clonotype was seen just once. The rearrangement links TRBV20-1 to TRBJ2-2; the match to TRBD2 covers 13 bases. The CDR3 sequence is 17 residues long. After removal of 4 bases from V and 1 base from J, the junction contained 6 bases not matched to a gene. The germline V gene has CDR1 DFQATT and CDR2 SNEGSKA (reference sequence). The CDR3 sequence is CSAKGRTSGGNTGELFF. In DNA, the CDR3 is TGCAGTGCTAAGGGACGGACTAGCGGGGGGAACACCGGGGAGCTGTTTTTT.